The clone carrying this T cell receptor beta chain was seen repeatedly, ten times or more. As yet, its antigen is unknown. V trimming: 4 bases; J trimming: 5 bases; junction bases outside the gene matches: 15. The germline CDR1 and CDR2 sequences are SGHAT and FQNNGV. This CDR3 comprises 19 residues. This sample's time point: persistent/refractory GD, antithyroid drugs over 5 years with positive TRAb. RNA extracted from PBMCs served as the sequencing template. The patient group derived from an endocrinology department in Xi'an, China. The data originate from a study of regulatory T cells in long-lasting Graves disease. Broader study findings: Persistent Graves' patients showed less TCR diversity than newly diagnosed patients showed. Persistent disease samples used TRBV28, TRBJ1-2 and TRBJ2-5 preferentially.

Construction of the TCR beta libraries employed iRepertoire HTBI primers in conjunction with Arm-PCR of CDR3 regions. TCRdb re-analysed the multiplex PCR reads in MiXCR, keeping a single row per CDR3 protein. The sample comprises a few hundred thousand distinct CDR3 sequences, about 20% of which are singletons, and roughly a quarter rests with the top ten. This clonotype was obtained from a female donor with Graves disease. The gene calls are TRBV11-2 and TRBJ2-5; 14 bases are a match to TRBD2. Here the sequenced sample was peripheral blood mononuclear cells (PBMCs), taken when the disease was refractory, from a patient treated with antithyroid drugs. For the CDR3, the DNA is TGTGCCAGCAGCTCCTGGACTAGCGGGAGGCGGGACCTTGGTGAGACCCAGTACTTC. It translates to CASSSWTSGRRDLGETQYF.